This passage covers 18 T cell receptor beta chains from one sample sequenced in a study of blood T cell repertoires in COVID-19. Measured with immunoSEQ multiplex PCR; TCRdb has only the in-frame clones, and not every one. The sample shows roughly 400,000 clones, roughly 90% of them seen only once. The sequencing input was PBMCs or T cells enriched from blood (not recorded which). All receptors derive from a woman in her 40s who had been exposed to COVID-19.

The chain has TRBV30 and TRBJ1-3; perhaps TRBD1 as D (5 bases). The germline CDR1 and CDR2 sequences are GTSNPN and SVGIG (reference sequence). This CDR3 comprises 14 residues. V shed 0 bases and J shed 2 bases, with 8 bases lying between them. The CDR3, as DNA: TGTGCCTGGAGTGTCGGGGGGGCTGGAAACACCATATATTTT. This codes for CAWSVGGAGNTIYF.

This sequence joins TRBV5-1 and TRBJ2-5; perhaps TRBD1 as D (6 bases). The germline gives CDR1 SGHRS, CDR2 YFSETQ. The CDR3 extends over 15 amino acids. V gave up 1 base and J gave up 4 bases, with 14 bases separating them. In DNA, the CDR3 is TGCGCCAGCAGCTTGACAGGGATTACGACAGAGACCCAGTACTTC. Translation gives CASSLTGITTETQYF.

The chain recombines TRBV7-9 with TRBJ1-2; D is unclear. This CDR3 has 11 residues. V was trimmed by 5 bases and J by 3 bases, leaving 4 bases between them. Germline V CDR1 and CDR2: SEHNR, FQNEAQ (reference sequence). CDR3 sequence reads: CASSEDYGYTF. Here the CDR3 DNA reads TGTGCCAGCAGCGAGGACTATGGCTACACCTTC.

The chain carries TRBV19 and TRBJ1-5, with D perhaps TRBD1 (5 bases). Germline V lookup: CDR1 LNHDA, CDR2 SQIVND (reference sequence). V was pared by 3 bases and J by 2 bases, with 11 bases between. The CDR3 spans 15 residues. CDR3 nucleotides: TGTGCCAGTAGTATTATAGGGGCGGGCAATCAGCCCCAGCATTTT. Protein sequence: CASSIIGAGNQPQHF. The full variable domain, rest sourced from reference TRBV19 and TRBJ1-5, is DGGITQSPKYLFRKEGQNVTLSCEQNLNHDAMYWYRQDPGQGLRLIYYSQIVNDFQKGDIAEGYSVSREKKESFPLTVTSAQKNPTAFYLCASSIIGAGNQPQHFGDGTRLSIL.

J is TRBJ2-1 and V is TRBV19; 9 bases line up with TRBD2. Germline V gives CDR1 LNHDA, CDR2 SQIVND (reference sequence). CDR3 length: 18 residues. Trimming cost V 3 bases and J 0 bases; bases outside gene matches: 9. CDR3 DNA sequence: TGTGCCAGTAGTATCTTTCTAGCGGGGTCGAGCTCCTACAATGAGCAGTTCTTC. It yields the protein CASSIFLAGSSSYNEQFF. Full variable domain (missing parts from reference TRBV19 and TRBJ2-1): DGGITQSPKYLFRKEGQNVTLSCEQNLNHDAMYWYRQDPGQGLRLIYYSQIVNDFQKGDIAEGYSVSREKKESFPLTVTSAQKNPTAFYLCASSIFLAGSSSYNEQFFGPGTRLTVL.

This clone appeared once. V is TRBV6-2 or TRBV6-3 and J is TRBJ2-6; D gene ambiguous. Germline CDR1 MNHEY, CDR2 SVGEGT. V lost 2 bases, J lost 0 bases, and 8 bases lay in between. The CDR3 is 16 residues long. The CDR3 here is CASSYRLGSGANVLTF. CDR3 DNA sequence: TGTGCCAGCAGTTACCGCCTCGGCTCTGGGGCCAACGTCCTGACTTTC.

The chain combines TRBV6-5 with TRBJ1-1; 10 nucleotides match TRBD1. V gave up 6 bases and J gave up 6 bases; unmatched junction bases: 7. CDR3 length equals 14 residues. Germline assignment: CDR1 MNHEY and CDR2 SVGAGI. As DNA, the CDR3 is TGTGCCAGCAGGAGAGACAGGGGGCAGGCTGAAGCTTTCTTT. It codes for CASRRDRGQAEAFF.

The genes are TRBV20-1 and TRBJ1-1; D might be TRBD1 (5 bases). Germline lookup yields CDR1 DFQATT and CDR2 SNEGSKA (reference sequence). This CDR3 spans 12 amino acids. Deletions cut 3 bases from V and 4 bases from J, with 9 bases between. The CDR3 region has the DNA TGCAGTGCTAGTCAGGGAATCACTGAAGCTTTCTTT. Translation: CSASQGITEAFF.

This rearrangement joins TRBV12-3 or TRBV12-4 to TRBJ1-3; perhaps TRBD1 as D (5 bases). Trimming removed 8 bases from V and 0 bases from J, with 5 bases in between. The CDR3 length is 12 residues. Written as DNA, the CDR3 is TGTGCCAGCGACAGCTCTGGAAACACCATATATTTT. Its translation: CASDSSGNTIYF.

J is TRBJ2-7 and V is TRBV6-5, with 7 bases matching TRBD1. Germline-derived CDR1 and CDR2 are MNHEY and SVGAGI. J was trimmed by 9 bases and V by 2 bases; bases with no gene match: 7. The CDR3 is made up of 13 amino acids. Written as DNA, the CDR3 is TGTGCCAGCAGTTACGCAGACAGGGATCGGCAGTACTTC. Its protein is CASSYADRDRQYF.

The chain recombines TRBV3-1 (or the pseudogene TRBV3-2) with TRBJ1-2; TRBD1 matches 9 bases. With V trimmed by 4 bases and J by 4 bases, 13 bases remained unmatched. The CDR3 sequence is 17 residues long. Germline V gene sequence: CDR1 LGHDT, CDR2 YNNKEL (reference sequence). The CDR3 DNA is TGTGCCAGCAGCCGATGGACAGGGGATGTTACTGTCTATGGCTACACCTTC. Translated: CASSRWTGDVTVYGYTF.

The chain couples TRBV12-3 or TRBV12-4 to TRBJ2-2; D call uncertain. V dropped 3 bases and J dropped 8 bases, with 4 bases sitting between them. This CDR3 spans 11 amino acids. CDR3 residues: CASSFSGELFF. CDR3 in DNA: TGTGCCAGCAGTTTTAGTGGGGAGCTGTTTTTT.

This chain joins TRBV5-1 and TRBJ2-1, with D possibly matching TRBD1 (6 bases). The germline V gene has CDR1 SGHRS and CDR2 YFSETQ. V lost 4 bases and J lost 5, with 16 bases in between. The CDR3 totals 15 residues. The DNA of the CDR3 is TGCGCCAGCAGCCAAACACCGGGACAAAACAATGAGCAGTTCTTC. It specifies CASSQTPGQNNEQFF.

The CDR3 sequence: CATSPGGSAYGYTF. The CDR3 bases are TGTGCCACCAGCCCGGGGGGGAGCGCCTATGGCTACACCTTC. V gene TRBV15 combines with J gene TRBJ1-2; the D gene is possibly TRBD1 (5 bases). CDR1 is LNHNV, CDR2 YYDKDF, per germline (reference sequence). The CDR3 extends over 14 amino acids. Trimming pared 5 bases from V and 4 bases from J, leaving 14 bases between.

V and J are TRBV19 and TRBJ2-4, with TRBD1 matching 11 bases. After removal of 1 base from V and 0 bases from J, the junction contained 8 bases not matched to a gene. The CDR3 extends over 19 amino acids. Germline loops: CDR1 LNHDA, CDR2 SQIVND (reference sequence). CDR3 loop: CASSIGGQGARGAKNIQYF. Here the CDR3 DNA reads TGTGCCAGTAGTATAGGCGGACAGGGGGCGCGGGGAGCCAAAAACATTCAGTACTTC.

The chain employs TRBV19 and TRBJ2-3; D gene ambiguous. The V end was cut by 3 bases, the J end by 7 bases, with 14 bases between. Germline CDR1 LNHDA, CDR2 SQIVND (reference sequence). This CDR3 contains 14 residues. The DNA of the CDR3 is TGTGCCAGTAGTATTGGTCCCAAGGAGAATACGCAGTATTTT. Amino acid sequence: CASSIGPKENTQYF.

The CDR3 loop is CASSLLGRTKHF. The CDR3 region has the DNA TGTGCCAGCAGTTTATTAGGGCGGACAAAACATTTT. The chain combines TRBV12-3 or TRBV12-4 with TRBJ1-5; TRBD1 might be the D (5 bases). Trimming shortened V by 2 bases and J by 16 bases, and 15 bases separated the two germline ends. The CDR3 has 12 amino acids.

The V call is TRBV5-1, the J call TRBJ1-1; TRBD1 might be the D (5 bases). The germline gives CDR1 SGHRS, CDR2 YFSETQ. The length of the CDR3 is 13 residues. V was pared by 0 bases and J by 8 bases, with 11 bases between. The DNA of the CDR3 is TGCGCCAGCAGCTTGGGTGGGGCCTCAGAAGCTTTCTTT. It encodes CASSLGGASEAFF.